This T cell receptor (beta chain) was recorded in a study of T cell changes during pregnancy in multiple sclerosis. Profiling relied on immunoSEQ multiplex PCR, and the TCRdb table lists in-frame clones only, not all of them. The profile shows 60,000 to 95,000 clones, 85% to 95% of them singletons. Germline-derived CDR1 and CDR2 are MNHEY and SVGAGI. With 5 bases clipped from V and 9 bases from J, the junction kept 7 bases outside the gene matches. The CDR3 covers 13 residues. The sample here was CD4+ T cells from peripheral blood mononuclear cells, taken before pregnancy. J is TRBJ1-2 and V is TRBV6-5; 9 positions match TRBD1. This clonotype was sampled from a female donor with multiple sclerosis, enrolled in a pregnancy study. The CDR3 region is CASSGRTGVSYTF. CDR3 in DNA: TGTGCCAGCAGTGGGCGGACAGGGGTCAGCTACACCTTC.